In its sample, the clone carrying this TCR beta chain was seen a few times. Its antigen is not known. TCRdb re-analysed the 5' RACE reads in MiXCR, keeping a single row per CDR3 protein. The sample lists approximately 300,000 distinct CDR3 sequences; about 6.6% were seen once. This sample is part of a study of T cells after yellow fever vaccination. This CDR3 is 16 amino acids long. Germline V gene sequence: CDR1 LGHNA, CDR2 YNFKEQ. Trimming left V 7 bases short and J 0 bases short, with 17 bases between. Study-level results: The secondary response was weaker, and its peak arrived faster, on day 5 versus 15.

Specimen: PBMCs, collected approximately 47 days after the first yellow fever vaccination. The source of this sequence is a man younger than 30 who received the YFV17D yellow fever vaccine. The chain carries TRBV4-2 and TRBJ2-3; D possibly corresponds to TRBD1 (6 bases). In DNA form, the CDR3 reads TGTGCCAGCACCAGGGGATGGGCTTCTAGCACAGATACGCAGTATTTT. It encodes CASTRGWASSTDTQYF.